This T cell receptor (beta chain) stems from a study of ipilimumab plus nivolumab after autologous stem cell transplantation. Study overall: The myeloma cohort included high-risk transplant-naive patients and patients relapsing within 3 years of a first autologous transplant.

Whole-study results and caveats: Authors suggest TCR repertoire, Treg phenotype and gut microbiota support further study.

Profiling relied on immunoSEQ multiplex PCR, and the TCRdb table lists in-frame clones only, not all of them. The data hold about 3,500 clones, with roughly 91% observed a single time. In regard to this clone: Its antigen is undetermined.

Patients received nivolumab 3 mg/kg at weeks 1, 4, 7, 10, then fortnightly to week 26. The sequence came from a male donor with multiple myeloma. Specimen: PBMCs, collected in a trial of ipilimumab plus nivolumab as post-transplant consolidation.

In DNA, the CDR3 is TGTGCCAGCAGCTCTCCAAGCGGTAGCACAGATACGCAGTATTTT. This sequence encodes CASSSPSGSTDTQYF. The V gene is TRBV5-4, the J gene TRBJ2-3; D is possibly TRBD2 (5 bases). V was clipped by 3 bases and J by 0 bases, with 11 bases between them. The CDR3 spans 15 residues. CDR1 and CDR2 (germline): SGHNT, YYREEE (reference sequence).